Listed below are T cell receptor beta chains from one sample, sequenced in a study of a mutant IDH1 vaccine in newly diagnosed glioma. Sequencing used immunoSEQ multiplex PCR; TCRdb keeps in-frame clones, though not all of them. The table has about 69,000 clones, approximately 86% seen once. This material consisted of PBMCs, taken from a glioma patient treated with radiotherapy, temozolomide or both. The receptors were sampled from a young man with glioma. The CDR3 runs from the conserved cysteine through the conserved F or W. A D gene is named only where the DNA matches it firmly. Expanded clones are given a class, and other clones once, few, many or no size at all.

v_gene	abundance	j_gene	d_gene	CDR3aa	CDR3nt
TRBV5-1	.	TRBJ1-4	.	CASSLAPGPNEKLFF	TGCGCCAGCAGCTTGGCCCCAGGGCCTAATGAAAAACTGTTTTTT
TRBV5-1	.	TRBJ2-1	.	CASSSQGRCNEQFF	TGCGCCAGCAGCTCGCAGGGGAGATGCAATGAGCAGTTCTTC
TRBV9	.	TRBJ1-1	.	CASSVMTNTEAFF	TGTGCCAGCAGCGTAATGACGAACACTGAAGCTTTCTTT
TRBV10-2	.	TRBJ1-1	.	CASRDGRGTEAFF	TGCGCCAGCAGGGATGGGAGGGGCACTGAAGCTTTCTTT
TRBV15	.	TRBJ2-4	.	CATSRGTVIAKNIQYF	TGTGCCACCAGCAGGGGGACGGTCATAGCCAAAAACATTCAGTACTTC
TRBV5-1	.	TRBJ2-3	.	CASNEGARWAGVLDTQYF	TGCGCCAGCAACGAGGGGGCGCGATGGGCGGGGGTGCTAGATACGCAGTATTTT
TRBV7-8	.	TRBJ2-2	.	CASSLVRGSNTGELFF	TGTGCCAGCAGCTTAGTCAGGGGTTCAAATACCGGGGAGCTGTTTTTT
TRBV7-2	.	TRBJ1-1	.	CASSLVRYTEAFF	TGTGCCAGCAGCTTAGTTCGGTACACTGAAGCTTTCTTT
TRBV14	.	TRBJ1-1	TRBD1	CASSQVDRGVQAFF	TGTGCCAGCAGCCAAGTCGACAGGGGTGTGCAGGCTTTCTTT
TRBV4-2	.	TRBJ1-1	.	CASSQDQGTVAFF	TGTGCCAGCAGCCAAGACCAGGGGACGGTAGCTTTCTTT
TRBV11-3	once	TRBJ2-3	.	CASSLEGTDTQYF	TGTGCCAGCAGCTTAGAGGGCACAGATACGCAGTATTTT
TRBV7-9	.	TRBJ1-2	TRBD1	CASSLDTGGGYGYTF	TGTGCCAGCAGCTTAGATACAGGGGGCGGCTATGGCTACACCTTC
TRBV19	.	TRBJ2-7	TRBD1	CASAPRDRILNEQYF	TGTGCCAGTGCTCCCCGGGACAGGATCCTAAACGAGCAGTACTTC
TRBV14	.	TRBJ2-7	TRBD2	CASSHLSSGGASYEQYF	TGTGCCAGCAGCCACCTCTCTAGCGGGGGGGCCAGTTACGAGCAGTACTTC
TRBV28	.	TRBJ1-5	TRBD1	CASSPGTAPLNQPQHF	TGTGCCAGCAGTCCAGGGACAGCCCCCCTGAATCAGCCCCAGCATTTT
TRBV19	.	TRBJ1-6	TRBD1	CASRPGQGYSPLHF	TGTGCCAGTAGACCGGGACAGGGGTATTCACCCCTCCACTTT
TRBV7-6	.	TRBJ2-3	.	CASSFLRGLGTDTQYF	TGTGCCAGCAGCTTTTTGCGGGGCCTTGGCACAGATACGCAGTATTTT
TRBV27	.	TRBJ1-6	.	CASNREPGNNSPLHF	TGTGCCAGCAACCGGGAGCCAGGGAATAATTCACCCCTCCACTTT
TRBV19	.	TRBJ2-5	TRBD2	CASSIRPRLAGGHGETQYF	TGTGCCAGTAGTATTCGGCCGAGACTAGCGGGGGGGCACGGAGAGACCCAGTACTTC
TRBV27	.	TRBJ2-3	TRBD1	CASRTGRDTQYF	TGTGCCAGCAGGACAGGGAGAGATACGCAGTATTTT
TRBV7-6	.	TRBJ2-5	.	CASSSRQIQETQYF	TGTGCCAGCAGCTCACGACAGATTCAAGAGACCCAGTACTTC
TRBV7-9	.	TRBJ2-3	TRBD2	CASSPWTSGGKSTDTQYF	TGTGCCAGCAGCCCATGGACTAGCGGGGGGAAGAGCACAGATACGCAGTATTTT
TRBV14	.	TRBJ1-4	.	CASSQPGLNEKLFF	TGTGCCAGCAGCCAACCAGGACTAAATGAAAAACTGTTTTTT
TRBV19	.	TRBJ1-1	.	CASSQGRDTEAFF	TGTGCCAGTAGTCAGGGCAGAGACACTGAAGCTTTCTTT
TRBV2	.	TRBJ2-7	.	CASSRTVMLEQYF	TGTGCCAGCAGTCGCACAGTTATGCTCGAGCAGTACTTC
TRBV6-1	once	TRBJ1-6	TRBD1	CASSEPGQGTSPLHF	TGTGCCAGCAGTGAACCGGGACAGGGTACTTCACCCCTCCACTTT
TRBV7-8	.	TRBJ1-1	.	CASSFGRGTLAFF	TGTGCCAGCAGCTTCGGACGGGGGACTTTAGCTTTCTTT
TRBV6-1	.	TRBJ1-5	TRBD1	CASSVTGGGNQPQHF	TGTGCCAGCAGCGTAACAGGGGGGGGCAATCAGCCCCAGCATTTT
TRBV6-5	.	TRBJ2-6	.	CASKVRVSGANVLTF	TGTGCCAGCAAGGTCAGGGTCTCTGGGGCCAACGTCCTGACTTTC
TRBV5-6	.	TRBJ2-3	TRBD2	CASSSGTSLRDTQYF	TGTGCCAGCAGCTCCGGGACTAGCCTTCGGGATACGCAGTATTTT
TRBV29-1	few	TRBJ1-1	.	CSVWGGITEAFF	TGCAGCGTTTGGGGGGGGATCACTGAAGCTTTCTTT
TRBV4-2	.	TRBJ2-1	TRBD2	CASSQTSGGANEQFF	TGTGCCAGCAGCCAAACTAGCGGGGGGGCCAATGAGCAGTTCTTC
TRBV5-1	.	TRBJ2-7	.	CASSLAGIYEQYF	TGCGCCAGCAGCTTGGCAGGGATCTACGAGCAGTACTTC
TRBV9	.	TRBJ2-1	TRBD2	CASSVGGRGGQNEQFF	TGTGCCAGCAGCGTAGGTGGGCGGGGGGGCCAAAATGAGCAGTTCTTC
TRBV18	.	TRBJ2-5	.	CASRLQETQYF	TGTGCCAGCCGTTTACAAGAGACCCAGTACTTC
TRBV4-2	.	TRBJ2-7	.	CASSQYMGPYEQYF	TGTGCCAGCAGCCAATATATGGGACCCTACGAGCAGTACTTC
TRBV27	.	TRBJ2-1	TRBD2	CASTEGLAGGKSYNEQFF	TGTGCCAGCACTGAGGGACTAGCGGGGGGAAAATCCTACAATGAGCAGTTCTTC